This T cell receptor beta chain derives from a study of regulatory T cells in long-lasting Graves disease. Both iRepertoire HTBI primers and Arm-PCR of CDR3 regions were used to build the TCR beta libraries. One entry per CDR3 protein, called by TCRdb with MiXCR from the multiplex PCR reads. The profile shows approximately 470,000 distinct CDR3 sequences, 15% to 20% of them singletons. Germline CDR1 LNHDA, CDR2 SQIVND (reference sequence). The CDR3 is 16 residues long. Between the trimmed V and J ends, which lost 3 bases and 0 bases, there was a span of 12 bases. Time point here: newly diagnosed GD, antithyroid drugs for less than 3 months. Extracted RNA from PBMCs served as the source of the TCR library. The same data also went into a second study, on T cells in Graves' hyperthyroidism and ophthalmopathy. From that paper: Carried out on the TCR CDR3, a first-round RT-PCR used the HTBI primer set.

The specimen comprised peripheral blood mononuclear cells (PBMCs), sampled at new diagnosis, from a patient treated with antithyroid drugs. The TCR originated in a man in his forties with Graves disease. This chain uses TRBV19 with TRBJ2-1; TRBD2 might be the D (5 bases). CDR3 loop: CASSIGAGSSYNEQFF. The CDR3 DNA reads TGTGCCAGTAGTATCGGTGCGGGTAGCTCCTACAATGAGCAGTTCTTC.